The sequence of this T cell receptor beta chain was determined in a study of memory CD4+ T cells and cytomegalovirus serostatus. J was trimmed by 14 bases and V by 0 bases; bases with no gene match: 12. This CDR3 spans 15 amino acids. Germline CDR1 is MNHEY and CDR2 is SMNVEV (reference sequence). The sort gate was single viable CD3+CD4+CD8-CD45RO+ cells for memory CD4+ T cells. Generated by immunoSEQ multiplex PCR, the TCRdb table keeps only in-frame clones and is missing some. This sample carries tens of thousands of clones, about three quarters of them seen once, and the ten largest clones take about 2.6%.

Sequenced sample: memory CD4+ T cells from blood. This receptor was obtained from an adult in good health and CMV-seropositive. The V call is TRBV27, the J call TRBJ2-3; 9 bases map to TRBD2. CDR3 in DNA: TGTGCCAGCAGTTTATCTTTAGCGGGAGTCCTCCCACCGTATTTT. Encoded protein: CASSLSLAGVLPPYF.